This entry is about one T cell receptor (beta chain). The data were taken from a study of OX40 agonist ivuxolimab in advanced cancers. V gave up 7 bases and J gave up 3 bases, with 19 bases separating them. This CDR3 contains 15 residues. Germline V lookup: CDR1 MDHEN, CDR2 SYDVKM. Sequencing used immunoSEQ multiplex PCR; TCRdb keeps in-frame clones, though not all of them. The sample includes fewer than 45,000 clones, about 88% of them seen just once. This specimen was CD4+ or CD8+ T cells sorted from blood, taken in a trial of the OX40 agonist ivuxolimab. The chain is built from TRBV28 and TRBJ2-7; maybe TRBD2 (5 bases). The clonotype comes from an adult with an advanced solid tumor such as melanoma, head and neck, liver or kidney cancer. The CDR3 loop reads CASNWARGLYYEQYF. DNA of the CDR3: TGTGCCAGCAACTGGGCTCGCGGGCTTTACTACGAGCAGTACTTC.